This T cell receptor beta chain was documented in a study of blood T cell repertoires in COVID-19 (dated by TCRdb to the early 2020s). Turning to the overall study: Collaborator samples came from the United States, Italy and Spain and covered acute and convalescent phases of COVID-19. The material from the prospective study consisted of cDNA or gDNA derived from T cells, B-cell-depleted T cells, or PBMCs. Subjects who had been exposed to COVID-19, were actively infected with it, or had recovered from it provided the deeply sampled blood TCRbeta repertoires that made up the dataset. The repertoires were released in a freely available public database meant as a resource for research on the immune response to SARS-CoV-2. The samples were drawn from the first 160 participants of the ongoing ImmuneRACE study and from 1,254 subjects provided by 6 global collaborators. Nearly every sample came with metadata listing a de-identified subject ID, COVID-19 status, age in years and sex. Where HLA class I and class II types were available, the types were taken from metadata supplied by the sample provider, not from assay-based typing. The full study reports these points: The amount of clinical and demographic metadata varied by source and participant and was provided uncurated.

TCRbeta CDR3 regions were amplified from genomic DNA by means of the immunoSEQ Assay, a bias-controlled multiplex PCR. The original methods were these. The number of nucleated cells in each sample was estimated from the amplification of reference gene primers within the assay. To quantify the absolute abundance of each unique TCRbeta CDR3 rearrangement, sequence reads were collapsed and filtered. For each sample, productive Simpson clonality was calculated by taking the square root of Simpson's diversity index across productive rearrangements. The immuneACCESS repertoire file appears here via TCRdb, limited to in-frame rearrangements. These files lack a portion of the clones; in checked studies, under half of the deficit traces to unresolved V genes, and the cause of the others is not known. V and J calls and clone size are given by that table; D and trimming were obtained from the DNA. In all, the sample holds around 230,000 clones, and about nine tenths of those were seen once. 10% of the sample is taken by the ten largest.

Comments on this clone: Its recognized antigen is unknown. The input lacks base qualities; no much larger clone sits a single base away.

Participants in the prospective study were aged about 18 to 95 years, lived in 20 to 25 United States geographic areas, and enrolled through a virtual design. Cohort assignment in the prospective study relied on participant-reported clinical history from a screening survey and a study questionnaire. Mobile phlebotomists in the prospective study collected whole blood, serum and a nasopharyngeal or oropharyngeal swab from every participant. Additional blood draws and questionnaires over an approximately two-month period could optionally be provided by prospective study participants. Blood samples from the prospective study were shipped frozen or at room temperature prior to DNA extraction. Compared with germline, V lacks 3 bases and J lacks 3 bases; bases without a gene match: 7. CDR1 MNHEY and CDR2 SVGEGT were looked up in the germline V gene. The CDR3 has 16 amino acids, counting the end cysteine and phenylalanine. The kept DNA is CDR3 alone, 48 bases in frame from the first base.

The rearranged segments are TRBV6-2 or TRBV6-3 and TRBJ2-2; TRBD2 aligns with 7 central bases. Sample: PBMCs or T cells enriched from blood (not recorded which). This receptor was obtained from a man younger than 30 with acute COVID-19. Here the CDR3 is given as CASSYSLGGDTGELFF. The DNA reads as follows: TGTGCCAGCAGTTATTCCCTGGGAGGGGACACCGGGGAGCTGTTTTTT.